This entry is about one T cell receptor beta chain. The data derive from a study of blood T cell repertoires in COVID-19. In the study overall: Spain, Italy and the United States supplied samples that represented acute and convalescent COVID-19. The cDNA or gDNA used as material had been derived from T cells, B-cell-depleted T cells, or PBMCs.

Trimming removed 3 bases from V and 0 bases from J, with 9 bases in between. Germline V gene sequence: CDR1 LNHDA, CDR2 SQIVND (reference sequence). The CDR3 is made up of 15 amino acids. Allocation to cohorts depended on clinical history reported by the participants. In the authors' methods: It was from reference gene primer amplification that nucleated cell counts were estimated. Some clones are missing from TCRdb's copy, which holds only in-frame ones; the method was immunoSEQ multiplex PCR. V and J calls and clone size follow that table, whereas D and trimming were derived from the DNA. The sample yields a few hundred thousand clones, about 90% seen once.

This sequence originates from a woman between 50 and 59 years old with acute COVID-19. Input material: PBMCs or T cells enriched from blood (not recorded which). This chain links TRBV19 with TRBJ1-3; perhaps TRBD1 as D (5 bases). CDR3 bases: TGTGCCAGTAGTATCCAGGGCGTCTCTGGAAACACCATATATTTT. It is translated as CASSIQGVSGNTIYF.